A single sample gave rise to the 9 T cell receptor beta chains below, sequenced in a study of T cells after yellow fever vaccination. TCRdb passed the 5' RACE reads through MiXCR, listing each CDR3 protein once. This sample carries under 50,000 distinct CDR3 sequences, 5% to 7% of them seen once, and the ten largest clones take about 10%. This material consisted of PBMCs, either bulk or a sorted T-cell subset (CD4+, CD8+, memory, or dextramer-sorted; not recorded which), taken 45 days after the yellow fever booster vaccination. These receptors came from a man aged 25-45 years who received the YFV17D yellow fever vaccine.

This clonotype has ten or more counts. J is TRBJ2-7 and V is TRBV7-6; 7 nucleotides match TRBD1. V lost 2 bases and J lost 3; bases outside the gene matches: 4. Germline V lookup: CDR1 SGHVS, CDR2 FNYEAQ. This CDR3 is built from 14 residues. DNA of the CDR3: TGTGCCAGCAGCTTATTTCCAGGGGGCTACGAGCAGTACTTC. Amino acids: CASSLFPGGYEQYF.

This clonotype has at least ten counts. The chain has TRBV5-1 and TRBJ2-3; a possible D gene is TRBD2 (6 bases). The germline V gene encodes CDR1 SGHRS and CDR2 YFSETQ. Deletions cut 0 bases from V and 4 bases from J, with 9 bases between. This CDR3 is built from 14 residues. Here the CDR3 reads CASSLVPGADTQYF. In nucleotides, the CDR3 is TGCGCCAGCAGCTTGGTACCGGGGGCAGATACGCAGTATTTT.

This sequence joins TRBV3-1 and TRBJ2-1, with 10 nucleotides matching TRBD2. This CDR3 comprises 15 residues. V dropped 4 bases and J dropped 8; count of bases not matched to a gene: 8. Per germline, CDR1 LGHDT and CDR2 YNNKEL (reference sequence). CDR3 sequence: CASSPLAGVGDEQFF. In nucleotides, the CDR3 is TGTGCCAGCAGCCCGCTAGCGGGAGTAGGTGATGAGCAGTTCTTC.

This clonotype came up many times. The genes are TRBV12-3 or TRBV12-4 and TRBJ1-1; perhaps TRBD1 as D (5 bases). V lost 3 bases, J lost 4 bases, and 12 bases lay in between. The CDR3 totals 14 residues. The CDR3 is CASSLAGTRTEAFF. In nucleotides, the CDR3 is TGTGCCAGCAGTTTGGCCGGGACCCGCACTGAAGCTTTCTTT.

This clonotype occurred a few times. The rearrangement uses TRBV7-6 and TRBJ2-7, with TRBD2 identical over 11 bases. CDR3 size: 16 residues. CDR1 is SGHVS, CDR2 FNYEAQ, per germline. With V trimmed by 1 base and J by 2 bases, 4 bases remained unmatched. The CDR3 region has the DNA TGTGCCAGCAGCTTAGTACCTAGCGGGGGGACCTACGAGCAGTACTTC. Translation gives CASSLVPSGGTYEQYF.

This clonotype occurred many times. The rearrangement uses TRBV4-3 and TRBJ2-2; D gene ambiguous. CDR3 length: 14 residues. Trimming removed 4 bases from V and 4 bases from J, with 10 bases in between. Germline V CDR1 and CDR2: LGHNA, YSLEER. The CDR3 DNA reads TGCGCCAGCAGCCTGGGCGACCGCACCGGGGAGCTGTTTTTT. It specifies CASSLGDRTGELFF.

This clonotype was seen repeatedly, ten times or more. V is TRBV7-9 and J is TRBJ2-2; D uncertain. Trimming pared 0 bases from V and 7 bases from J, leaving 6 bases between. The CDR3 loop spans 13 amino acids. Germline CDR1 SEHNR, CDR2 FQNEAQ (reference sequence). The CDR3, as DNA: TGTGCCAGCAGCTTAGCGAGAGACGGGGAGCTGTTTTTT. This sequence encodes CASSLARDGELFF.

This clonotype was counted between two and nine times. The rearrangement uses TRBV20-1 and TRBJ2-1, with D tentatively TRBD1 (6 bases). This CDR3 region has 15 residues. V lost 1 base to trimming and J lost 3 bases, with 13 bases between them. From germline, CDR1 is DFQATT and CDR2 SNEGSKA (reference sequence). The CDR3 sequence: CSARGGRGNYNEQFF. The DNA of the CDR3 is TGCAGTGCTAGAGGGGGAAGGGGGAACTACAATGAGCAGTTCTTC.

A few counts support this clonotype. The rearrangement joins TRBV24-1 to TRBJ1-2, with D tentatively TRBD1 (5 bases). The CDR3 has 14 amino acids. Germline CDR1 and CDR2: KGHDR and SFDVKD. V lost 0 bases to trimming and J lost 4 bases, with 8 bases between them. For the CDR3, the DNA is TGTGCCACCAGTGATTTGGGGACGGCCTATGGCTACACCTTC. This translates into CATSDLGTAYGYTF.